This T cell receptor beta chain was recorded in a study of cytomegalovirus exposure and HLA in healthy donors. With 5 bases removed from V and 4 bases from J, the gap between germline ends came to 11 bases. There are 13 residues in the CDR3. CDR1 MNHEY and CDR2 SMNVEV come from the germline V gene (reference sequence). About this clone itself: The antigen remains undetermined.

Amplification used 60 Vbeta primers and 13 Jbeta primers. Sequencing was performed with immunoSEQ multiplex PCR; in TCRdb, only in-frame clones are kept and a portion is missing. Of about 120,000 clones in the sample, 55% to 75% are singletons; the top ten hold roughly 8.7%. Overall study results and limits: Associated with HLA alleles at 0.05 false discovery rate in a later analysis were 17,000 or so TCR beta sequences. The investigators catalogued 160 or so TCR beta chains as cytomegalovirus-associated. Sequences of the TCR beta chain were said to predict the HLA-A and HLA-B alleles of most subjects accurately. When a later analysis compared HLA-associated TCR beta chains with equally common others, the HLA-associated chains turned out to be more clonally expanded and to have lower generation probabilities.

This chain uses TRBV27 with TRBJ1-1; possibly TRBD1 for D (5 bases). The sequencing sample was made of PBMCs. The TCR was taken from a man younger than 45 in good health and CMV-seropositive. CDR3: CASSLPGGTEAFF. CDR3 in DNA: TGTGCCAGCAGTCTACCGGGGGGCACTGAAGCTTTCTTT.